The entry that follows covers one T cell receptor (beta chain) sequence. This sample stems from a study of cytomegalovirus exposure and HLA in healthy donors. The CDR3 is 17 residues long. CDR1 and CDR2 (germline): LNHDA, SQIVND (reference sequence). V lost 3 bases and J 1 base, leaving 16 bases between the germline ends. Vbeta (60) and Jbeta (13) primers were used in the PCR. The method was immunoSEQ multiplex PCR; TCRdb's version includes in-frame clones alone and lacks a portion of them. Found here are some 51,000 clones, 77% of them singletons; the top ten hold around 2.4%. The rearrangement links TRBV19 to TRBJ1-5; D gene ambiguous. The sequenced material came from PBMCs. The receptor was isolated from a female donor in good health and CMV-seronegative. CDR3: CASSILLDLRSNQPQHF. CDR3 DNA: TGTGCCAGTAGTATTTTACTCGACTTGAGGAGCAATCAGCCCCAGCATTTT.